The 22 T cell receptor beta chains listed next were all sequenced from one sample in a study of CD8 T cells in ankylosing spondylitis. TCRdb reanalysed the 5' RACE reads using MiXCR and keeps one entry per CDR3 protein. Altogether some 90,000 distinct CDR3 sequences are present, around 26% being singletons, with the ten largest covering roughly 60%. Source material: blood, either unsorted or a sorted T cell fraction (not recorded which). The origin of the receptors is a male donor with ankylosing spondylitis or in good health (not recorded which).

This chain uses TRBV20-1 with TRBJ2-2, with TRBD2 as a possible D gene (6 bases). The CDR3 covers 14 residues. Per the germline V gene, CDR1 is DFQATT and CDR2 is SNEGSKA (reference sequence). Written as DNA, the CDR3 is TGCAGCGCTGCGGGGCAGGCCTCCACCGGGGAGCTGTTTTTT. The encoded protein is CSAAGQASTGELFF.

This clonotype occurred a few times. This rearrangement joins TRBV20-1 to TRBJ2-7; a possible D gene is TRBD1 (5 bases). V lost 5 bases, J lost 4 bases, and 15 bases lay in between. The germline V gene encodes CDR1 DFQATT and CDR2 SNEGSKA (reference sequence). The CDR3 loop spans 13 amino acids. The CDR3 nucleotides are TGCAGTGCTTCGGAAGCCAGGGTTTACGAGCAGTACGTC. It encodes CSASEARVYEQYV.

The V and J genes are TRBV18 and TRBJ2-1; D unclear. This CDR3 spans 13 amino acids. Trimming took 2 bases from V and 5 from J, leaving 7 bases between them. Germline values: CDR1 KGHSH, CDR2 LQKENI. The CDR3 DNA sequence: TGTGCCAGCTCACCAAGTATCGACAATGAGCAGTTCTTC. Translating it yields CASSPSIDNEQFF.

J is TRBJ1-3 and V is TRBV29-1, with D unclear. The CDR3 loop spans 13 amino acids. Trimming removed 7 bases at V and 4 bases at J, with 14 bases between. Germline values: CDR1 SQVTM, CDR2 ANQGSEA. DNA of the CDR3: TGCAGCGCATTCGAGACCACAGGAAACACCATATATTTT. This gives the protein CSAFETTGNTIYF.

This chain joins TRBV20-1 and TRBJ2-3; 11 nucleotides line up with TRBD2. Germline CDR1 is DFQATT and CDR2 is SNEGSKA (reference sequence). The length of the CDR3 is 16 residues. Unmatched junction bases numbered 8, after V lost 4 bases and J lost 2 bases. CDR3 region: CSATRMTSGITDTQYF. DNA of the CDR3: TGCAGTGCTACCCGGATGACTAGCGGGATCACAGATACGCAGTATTTT.

The sample holds many counts of this clonotype. J is TRBJ2-7 and V is TRBV7-9; a weak D match, TRBD1 (5 bases). Germline lookup yields CDR1 SEHNR and CDR2 FQNEAQ (reference sequence). V was pared by 7 bases and J by 2 bases, with 12 bases between. The CDR3 length is 13 residues. The CDR3 protein is CASNGAGTYEQYF. CDR3 in DNA: TGTGCCAGCAATGGGGCAGGTACCTACGAGCAGTACTTC.

This clonotype turned up a few times. The rearrangement uses TRBV20-1 and TRBJ2-4, with 8 bases matching TRBD2. Germline-derived CDR1 and CDR2 are DFQATT and SNEGSKA (reference sequence). This CDR3 contains 12 residues. V shed 6 bases, J shed 5 bases, and the junction held 3 bases outside the gene matches. The CDR3 spells CSAREGQNIQYF. CDR3 DNA sequence: TGCAGTGCCCGGGAGGGCCAAAACATTCAGTACTTC.

This clonotype was seen at least ten times. This chain links TRBV5-1 with TRBJ2-1; 7 nucleotides line up with TRBD2. This CDR3 is 16 amino acids long. V lost 0 bases, J lost 2 bases, and 5 bases stayed unmatched. Germline V gene sequence: CDR1 SGHRS, CDR2 YFSETQ. The CDR3 here is CASSLGPGTTYNEQFF. CDR3 in DNA: TGCGCCAGCAGCTTGGGTCCTGGGACTACCTACAATGAGCAGTTCTTC. The complete variable domain, with remaining parts taken from reference TRBV5-1 and TRBJ2-1, reads KAGVTQTPRYLIKTRGQQVTLSCSPISGHRSVSWYQQTPGQGLQFLFEYFSETQRNKGNFPGRFSGRQFSNSRSEMNVSTLELGDSALYLCASSLGPGTTYNEQFFGPGTRLTVL.

This clonotype was seen more than once but under ten times. The genes are TRBV20-1 and TRBJ2-5; TRBD1 or TRBD2 may be the D gene (5 bases each). Germline CDR1 DFQATT, CDR2 SNEGSKA (reference sequence). The CDR3 loop spans 15 amino acids. Trimming stripped 5 bases from V and 5 bases from J, with 21 bases between. CDR3: CSADGTSVGSETQYF. DNA of the CDR3: TGCAGTGCTGACGGGACGAGCGTCGGGTCTGAGACCCAGTACTTC.

The chain recombines TRBV20-1 with TRBJ1-2, with 7 bases lining up with TRBD1. V lost 6 bases, J lost 4 bases, and 8 bases stayed unmatched. Germline loops: CDR1 DFQATT, CDR2 SNEGSKA (reference sequence). The CDR3 has 13 amino acids. The CDR3 nucleotides read TGCAGTGCCCTCCGACAGGGTGGCTATGGCTACACCTTC. This encodes CSALRQGGYGYTF.

The chain links TRBV7-2 to TRBJ2-3; D gene unclear. Trimming took 3 bases from V and 5 from J, leaving 9 bases between them. This CDR3 is 13 amino acids long. Looked up from germline, CDR1 is SGHTA and CDR2 is FQGNSA. CDR3 nucleotides: TGTGCCAGCAGCTTCGCCCGCGAAGATACGCAGTATTTT. As protein: CASSFAREDTQYF.

This sequence joins TRBV7-3 and TRBJ1-1; 9 bases agree with TRBD1. CDR3 length: 14 residues. Germline V gene data show CDR1 as SGHTA and CDR2 as FQGTGA. V lost 5 bases and J lost 1; bases outside the gene matches: 2. The CDR3 region is CASSPTGGNTEAFF. CDR3 in DNA: TGTGCCAGCAGCCCGACAGGGGGGAACACTGAAGCTTTCTTT.

The chain recombines TRBV7-8 with TRBJ2-5; D is undetermined. CDR1 is SGHVS, CDR2 FQNEAQ, per germline. The CDR3 totals 15 residues. V shed 5 bases and J shed 3 bases, with 16 bases lying between them. DNA for the CDR3: TGTGCCAGCAGCCCGACCGCGGTCCGTGAAGAGACCCAGTACTTC. As protein: CASSPTAVREETQYF. Full variable domain (missing parts from reference TRBV7-8 and TRBJ2-5): GAGVSQSPRYKVAKRGQDVALRCDPISGHVSLFWYQQALGQGPEFLTYFQNEAQLDKSGLPSDRFFAERPEGSVSTLKIQRTQQEDSAVYLCASSPTAVREETQYFGPGTRLLVL.

The V gene is TRBV7-9, the J gene TRBJ1-1; TRBD1 is a possible D gene (6 bases). The V gene's germline CDR1 is SEHNR and CDR2 FQNEAQ (reference sequence). V shed 1 base and J shed 6 bases, with 15 bases lying between them. The CDR3 is 15 amino acids. In DNA form, the CDR3 reads TGTGCCAGCAGCTTAGGGGAGGGGGGTTCCGCTGAAGCTTTCTTT. Amino acids: CASSLGEGGSAEAFF.

This clonotype was seen just once. The chain is built from TRBV14 and TRBJ1-2; no definite D call. CDR3 length equals 15 residues. The ends were cut back, 0 bases at V and 7 bases at J, with 15 bases in the middle. The V gene's germline CDR1 is SGHDN and CDR2 FVKESK. This chain's CDR3 is CASSQDNGNLIGYTF. The DNA for the CDR3 is TGTGCCAGCAGCCAAGATAACGGGAATCTTATTGGCTACACCTTC.

V and J are TRBV27 and TRBJ2-5, with no clear D. The CDR3 has 15 amino acids. The germline gives CDR1 MNHEY, CDR2 SMNVEV (reference sequence). The V and J ends lost 2 bases and 1 base respectively, with 11 bases between them. The CDR3 here is CASSLRKATQETQYF. The CDR3 DNA reads TGTGCCAGCAGTTTAAGGAAGGCCACCCAAGAGACCCAGTACTTC.

The V gene is TRBV5-1, the J gene TRBJ1-5; D gene ambiguous. V lost 7 bases and J lost 0, with 11 bases in between. This CDR3 contains 14 residues. Per germline, CDR1 SGHRS and CDR2 YFSETQ. CDR3 sequence: CASRPGVSNQPQHF. The CDR3 bases are TGCGCCAGCCGCCCTGGAGTTAGCAATCAGCCCCAGCATTTT.

This clonotype came up many times. The V gene is TRBV20-1, the J gene TRBJ1-5, with unresolved D. The CDR3 runs to 15 residues. The V gene's germline CDR1 is DFQATT and CDR2 SNEGSKA (reference sequence). Between the trimmed V and J ends, which lost 3 bases and 0 bases, there was a span of 12 bases. The CDR3 nucleotides are TGCAGTGCTAGTGTTACTCAGTATAGCAATCAGCCCCAGCATTTT. Amino acid sequence: CSASVTQYSNQPQHF.

This clonotype was detected a few times. This rearrangement joins TRBV12-3 or TRBV12-4 to TRBJ2-3, with D uncertain. Trimming removed 5 bases at V and 2 bases at J, with 8 bases between. CDR3 length: 13 residues. CDR3 bases: TGTGCCAGCAGTCCCCCAGACACAGATACGCAGTATTTT. Translating it yields CASSPPDTDTQYF.

A few counts support this clonotype. V usage is TRBV29-1 and J usage is TRBJ1-6, with D possibly matching TRBD1 (6 bases). The CDR3 consists of 14 residues. V lost 5 bases and J 3 bases, leaving 11 bases between the germline ends. Germline V CDR1 and CDR2: SQVTM, ANQGSEA. This CDR3 is CSVLTGNYNSPLHF. In DNA, the CDR3 is TGCAGCGTTCTGACAGGAAACTATAATTCACCCCTCCACTTT.

This clonotype was recorded many times. The chain employs TRBV29-1 and TRBJ1-2; 8 bases are shared with TRBD1. The V gene's germline CDR1 is SQVTM and CDR2 ANQGSEA. Germline trimming cut 6 bases from V and 8 bases from J; bases unmatched to any gene: 8. The CDR3 spans 12 residues. The CDR3 DNA is TGCAGCGTCTCCCCCCCAGGGGGCGGCTACACCTTC. Protein: CSVSPPGGGYTF.

This clonotype came up a few times. The genes are TRBV18 and TRBJ2-7; D not certain. Germline-derived CDR1 and CDR2 are KGHSH and LQKENI. The length of the CDR3 is 13 residues. V dropped 3 bases and J dropped 9 bases, with 15 bases sitting between them. The CDR3 reads CASSPTHSGWQYV. The CDR3 coding sequence is TGTGCCAGCTCACCGACCCACTCGGGCTGGCAGTACGTC.